This is a list of T cell receptor beta chains from one sample in a study of T cells after yellow fever vaccination. TCRdb reprocessed the 5' RACE reads with MiXCR, giving one entry per CDR3 protein. The sample lists some 670,000 distinct CDR3 sequences, 9% to 15% seen once, with 15% in the top ten. The sample in question was PBMCs, obtained on the day of the yellow fever booster vaccination. The receptor set was obtained from a man younger than 45 who received the YFV17D yellow fever vaccine. The CDR3 runs from the conserved cysteine through the conserved F or W. D genes are given only for firm matches. Size is stated for part of the rows, as once, few or many counts, or as a class when the clone is expanded.

V gene	D gene	clone size	J gene	CDR3 DNA	CDR3 protein
TRBV11-1	TRBD2	-	TRBJ2-7	TGTGCCAGCAGCTCCCACTCATATTTAACTAGCGGGACTGCCTACGAGCAGTACTTC	CASSSHSYLTSGTAYEQYF
TRBV5-1	-	few	TRBJ2-7	TGCGCCAGCAGCTTCACCCAAACAACGGGACGTGATAATGGGCAGTACTTC	CASSFTQTTGRDNGQYF
TRBV4-2	TRBD2	-	TRBJ2-7	TGTGCCAGCAGCCAAGAAAGCCCATTAGCGGGAGGTTACTACGAGCAGTACTTC	CASSQESPLAGGYYEQYF
TRBV6-2/TRBV6-3	-	-	TRBJ2-1	TGTGCCAGCAGTTATAGGGGCCGGTGGGCTACAAGCTCCTACAATGAGCAGTTCTTC	CASSYRGRWATSSYNEQFF
TRBV27	-	-	TRBJ2-3	TGTGCCAGCAAGAAGTGGGAAGGCACAGATACGCAGTATTTT	CASKKWEGTDTQYF
TRBV18	TRBD1	-	TRBJ2-7	TGTGCCAGCTCACCAGAAACCGGGGACAGCTCCTACGAGCAGTACTTC	CASSPETGDSSYEQYF
TRBV29-1	TRBD2	-	TRBJ2-1	TGCAGCGTTTTCCAGCGGGAGAAAAAAAGCTCCTACAATGAGCAGTTCTTC	CSVFQREKKSSYNEQFF
TRBV28	-	many	TRBJ2-7	TGTGCCAGCAGCTTGGAGGTAGAAGGGTGGAACGAGCAGTACTTC	CASSLEVEGWNEQYF
TRBV20-1	TRBD2	few	TRBJ2-7	TGCAGTGGTAGCGTCGGGGGGACCTACGAGCAGTACTTC	CSGSVGGTYEQYF
TRBV6-2/TRBV6-3	-	-	TRBJ1-5	TGTGCCAGCAGTCTGAGCCTACAGGGACGCGAGCAGCCCCAGCATTTT	CASSLSLQGREQPQHF
TRBV20-1	TRBD2	few	TRBJ2-3	TGCAGTGCTAGCGGGAGGGGGACAGATACGCAGTATTTT	CSASGRGTDTQYF
TRBV20-1	-	-	TRBJ2-5	TGCAGTGCCAAGGTAGCGTCTGGACAAGAGACCCAGTACTTC	CSAKVASGQETQYF